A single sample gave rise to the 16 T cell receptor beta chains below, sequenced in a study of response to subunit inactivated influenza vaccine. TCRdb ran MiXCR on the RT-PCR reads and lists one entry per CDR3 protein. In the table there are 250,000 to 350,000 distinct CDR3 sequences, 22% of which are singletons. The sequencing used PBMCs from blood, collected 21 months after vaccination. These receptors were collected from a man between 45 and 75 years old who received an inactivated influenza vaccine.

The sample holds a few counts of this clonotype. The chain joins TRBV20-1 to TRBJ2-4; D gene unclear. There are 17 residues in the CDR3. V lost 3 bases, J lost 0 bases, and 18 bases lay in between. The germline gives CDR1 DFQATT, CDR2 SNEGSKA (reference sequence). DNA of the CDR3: TGCAGTGCTAGGGCCGTTAAGTCTCTCCTAGCCAAAAACATTCAGTACTTC. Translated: CSARAVKSLLAKNIQYF.

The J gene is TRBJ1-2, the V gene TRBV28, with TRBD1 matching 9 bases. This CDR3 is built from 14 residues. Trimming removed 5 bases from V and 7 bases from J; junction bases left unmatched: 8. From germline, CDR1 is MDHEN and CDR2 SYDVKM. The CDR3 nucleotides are TGTGCCAGCAGTCTCCCACAGGGGGCGGTTGGCTACACCTTC. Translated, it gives CASSLPQGAVGYTF.

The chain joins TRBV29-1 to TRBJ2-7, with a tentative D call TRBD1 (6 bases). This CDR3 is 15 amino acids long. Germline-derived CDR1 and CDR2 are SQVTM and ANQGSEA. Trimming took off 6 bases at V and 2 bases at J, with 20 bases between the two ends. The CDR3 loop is CSVRNRQTGTYEQYF. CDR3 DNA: TGCAGCGTCCGAAACCGTCAGACAGGAACCTACGAGCAGTACTTC.

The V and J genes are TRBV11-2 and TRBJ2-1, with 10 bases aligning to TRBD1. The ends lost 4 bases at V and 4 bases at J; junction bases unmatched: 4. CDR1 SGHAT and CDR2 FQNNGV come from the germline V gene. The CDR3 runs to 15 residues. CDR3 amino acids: CASSSGTGAYNEQFF. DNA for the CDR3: TGTGCCAGCAGCTCCGGGACAGGGGCTTACAATGAGCAGTTCTTC.

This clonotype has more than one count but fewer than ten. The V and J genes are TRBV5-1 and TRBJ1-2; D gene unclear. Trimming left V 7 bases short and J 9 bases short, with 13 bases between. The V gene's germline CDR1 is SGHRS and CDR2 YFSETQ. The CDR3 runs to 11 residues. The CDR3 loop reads CASSPGVSYTF. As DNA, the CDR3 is TGCGCCAGCTCCCCTGGGGTGAGCTACACCTTC. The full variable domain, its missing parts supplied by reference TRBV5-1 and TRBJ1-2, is KAGVTQTPRYLIKTRGQQVTLSCSPISGHRSVSWYQQTPGQGLQFLFEYFSETQRNKGNFPGRFSGRQFSNSRSEMNVSTLELGDSALYLCASSPGVSYTFGSGTRLTVV.

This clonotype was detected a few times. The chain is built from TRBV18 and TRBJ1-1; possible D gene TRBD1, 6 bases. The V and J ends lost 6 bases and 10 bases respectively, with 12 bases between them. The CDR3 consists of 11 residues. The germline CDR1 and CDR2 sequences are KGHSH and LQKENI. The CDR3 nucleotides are TGTGCCAGCTCCCCGACAGGCTCAGCTTTCTTT. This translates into CASSPTGSAFF.

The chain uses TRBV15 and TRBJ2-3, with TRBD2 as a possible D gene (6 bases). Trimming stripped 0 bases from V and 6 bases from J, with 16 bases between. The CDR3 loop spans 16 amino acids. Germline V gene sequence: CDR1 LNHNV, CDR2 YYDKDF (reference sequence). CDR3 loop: CATSRDRVGGADTQYF. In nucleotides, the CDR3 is TGTGCCACCAGCAGAGATAGGGTTGGAGGGGCGGATACGCAGTATTTT.

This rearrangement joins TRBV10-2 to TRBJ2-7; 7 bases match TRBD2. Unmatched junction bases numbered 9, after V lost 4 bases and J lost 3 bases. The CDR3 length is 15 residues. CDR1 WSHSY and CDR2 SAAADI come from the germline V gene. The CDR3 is CASSVGGGTLYEQYF. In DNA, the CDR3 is TGCGCCAGCAGTGTGGGCGGGGGTACCCTCTACGAGCAGTACTTC.

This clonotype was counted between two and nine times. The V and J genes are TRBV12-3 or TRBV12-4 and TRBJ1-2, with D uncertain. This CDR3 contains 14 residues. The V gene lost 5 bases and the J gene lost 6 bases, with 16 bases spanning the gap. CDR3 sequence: CASSMDSLGNGYTF. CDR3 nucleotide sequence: TGTGCCAGCAGTATGGACTCCCTGGGGAATGGCTACACCTTC.

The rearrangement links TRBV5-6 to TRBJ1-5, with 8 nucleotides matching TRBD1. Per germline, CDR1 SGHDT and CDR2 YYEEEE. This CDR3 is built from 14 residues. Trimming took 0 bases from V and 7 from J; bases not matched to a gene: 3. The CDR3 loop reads CASSLAGGWQPQHF. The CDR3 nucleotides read TGTGCCAGCAGCTTGGCAGGGGGCTGGCAGCCCCAGCATTTT. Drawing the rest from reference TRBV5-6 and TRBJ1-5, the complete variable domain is DAGVTQSPTHLIKTRGQQVTLRCSPKSGHDTVSWYQQALGQGPQFIFQYYEEEERQRGNFPDRFSGHQFPNYSSELNVNALLLGDSALYLCASSLAGGWQPQHFGDGTRLSIL.

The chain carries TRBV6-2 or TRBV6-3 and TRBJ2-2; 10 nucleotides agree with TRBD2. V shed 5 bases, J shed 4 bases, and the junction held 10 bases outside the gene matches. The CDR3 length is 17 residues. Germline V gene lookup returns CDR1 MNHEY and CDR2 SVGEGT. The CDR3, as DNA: TGTGCCAGCAGTCAATTCGCTAGCGGGGGTCCCACCGGGGAGCTGTTTTTT. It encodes CASSQFASGGPTGELFF.

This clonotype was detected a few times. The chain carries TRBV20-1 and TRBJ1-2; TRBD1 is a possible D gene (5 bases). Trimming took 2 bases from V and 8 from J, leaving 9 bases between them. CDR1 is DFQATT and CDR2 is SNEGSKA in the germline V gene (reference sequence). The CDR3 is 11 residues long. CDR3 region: CSARQGWGYTF. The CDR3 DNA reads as TGCAGTGCTAGACAGGGTTGGGGCTACACCTTC.

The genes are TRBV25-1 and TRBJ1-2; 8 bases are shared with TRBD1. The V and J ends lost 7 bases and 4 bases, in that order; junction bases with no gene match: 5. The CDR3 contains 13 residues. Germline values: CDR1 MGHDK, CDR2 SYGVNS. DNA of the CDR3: TGTGCCAGCACAAAGGGACAGGCCTATGGCTACACCTTC. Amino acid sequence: CASTKGQAYGYTF.

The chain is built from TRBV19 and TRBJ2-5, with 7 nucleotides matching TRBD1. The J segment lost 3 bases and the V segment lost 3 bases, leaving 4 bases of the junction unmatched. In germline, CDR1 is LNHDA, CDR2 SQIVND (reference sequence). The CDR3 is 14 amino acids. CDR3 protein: CASSMTRGKETQYF. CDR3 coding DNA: TGTGCCAGTAGTATGACCAGGGGGAAAGAGACCCAGTACTTC.

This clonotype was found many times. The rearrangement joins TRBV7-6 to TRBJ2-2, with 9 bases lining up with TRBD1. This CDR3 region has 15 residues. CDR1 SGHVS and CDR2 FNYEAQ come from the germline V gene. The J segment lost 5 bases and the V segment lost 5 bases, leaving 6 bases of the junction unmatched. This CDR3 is CASSRTGANTGELFF. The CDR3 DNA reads TGTGCCAGCAGCCGGACAGGGGCAAATACCGGGGAGCTGTTTTTT.

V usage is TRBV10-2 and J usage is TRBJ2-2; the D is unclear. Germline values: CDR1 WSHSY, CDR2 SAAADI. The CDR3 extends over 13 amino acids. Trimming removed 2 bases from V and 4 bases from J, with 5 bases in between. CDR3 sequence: CASSEQVTGELFF. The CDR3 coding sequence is TGCGCCAGCAGTGAGCAGGTCACCGGGGAGCTGTTTTTT.